This TCR beta chain was sequenced for a study of blood T cell repertoires in COVID-19. Looking at the study overall: The cDNA or gDNA used as material had been derived from T cells, B-cell-depleted T cells, or PBMCs.

V shed 3 bases and J shed 6 bases, with 9 bases lying between them. Germline CDR1 reads SEHNR; CDR2 reads FQNEAQ (reference sequence). This CDR3 is 14 amino acids long. Profiling relied on immunoSEQ multiplex PCR, and the TCRdb table lists in-frame clones only, not all of them. Here the sample spans around 99,000 clones, around 80% being singletons. This receptor was taken from a human donor in a cohort sampled during active or convalescent COVID-19. Source material: peripheral blood. The chain links TRBV7-9 to TRBJ1-6; D uncertain. The CDR3 coding sequence is TGTGCCAGCAGCTTCGCGCCGCTTAATTCACCCCTCCACTTT. As protein: CASSFAPLNSPLHF.